This T cell receptor (beta chain) was found in a study of blood T cell repertoires in COVID-19. Study context: Sites across the United States, Italy and Spain contributed samples from acute and convalescent COVID-19. The cDNA or gDNA used as material had been derived from T cells, B-cell-depleted T cells, or PBMCs.

As originally analysed: Amplification of reference gene primers was used by the study to estimate nucleated cell counts. Here immunoSEQ multiplex PCR was the method, and the copy in TCRdb shows in-frame clones only, minus some. V and J calls and clone size are as listed in that table; D and trimming were resolved from the DNA. The sample yields about 300,000 clones, 65% to 85% seen once. Patients in Seattle were enrolled during active infection, then followed longitudinally. CDR3 length: 12 amino acids. V was shortened by 6 bases and J by 5 bases, with 5 bases between the two germline ends. The germline V gene encodes CDR1 MDHEN and CDR2 SYDVKM.

Source material: peripheral blood. The chain recombines TRBV28 with TRBJ1-6; no clear D gene. This sequence originates from a human donor with COVID-19, enrolled during active disease. The donor label of this sample is uncertain. The CDR3 spells CASSNNNSPLHF. The CDR3 coding sequence is TGTGCCAGCAGCAACAATAATTCACCCCTCCACTTT.